This is a list of T cell receptor beta chains from one sample in a study of T-cell memory formation after mild COVID-19. TCRdb fed the 5' RACE reads into MiXCR, producing one record per CDR3 protein. The data contain 470,000 or so distinct CDR3 sequences, around a sixth of them singletons. The sequenced sample consisted of PBMCs or a T cell subset sorted from them (not recorded which). Receptors originate from an adult woman who had mild COVID-19 (a few samples of this study predate the infection). Cell type and time point are not known. Each CDR3 is given with its conserved first and last residue. A D gene is named only where the DNA matches it firmly. Not all rows give a size; the values are once, few, many and, for expanded clones, a class.

clone_size: NA
v_call: TRBV4-2
j_call: TRBJ1-2
d_call: NA
cdr3_nt: TGTGCCAGCAGCCAAGACTTAGGGGGACACAACTATGGCTACACCTTC
cdr3_aa: CASSQDLGGHNYGYTF

clone_size: NA
v_call: TRBV11-2
j_call: TRBJ2-3
d_call: NA
cdr3_nt: TGTGCCAGCAGCTCCCCCGGGGCGAGCACAGATACGCAGTATTTT
cdr3_aa: CASSSPGASTDTQYF

clone_size: NA
v_call: TRBV5-6
j_call: TRBJ1-1
d_call: NA
cdr3_nt: TGTGCCAGCAGCTCTACCCCACAGGGACTGAACACTGAAGCTTTCTTT
cdr3_aa: CASSSTPQGLNTEAFF

clone_size: NA
v_call: TRBV5-1
j_call: TRBJ2-7
d_call: TRBD1
cdr3_nt: TGCGCCAGCAGCTGGGACAGTCACGAGCAGTACTTC
cdr3_aa: CASSWDSHEQYF

clone_size: NA
v_call: TRBV5-4
j_call: TRBJ2-7
d_call: TRBD1
cdr3_nt: TGTGCCAGCAGGGCCTGGGACAGGGTGAACGAGCAGTACTTC
cdr3_aa: CASRAWDRVNEQYF

clone_size: NA
v_call: TRBV9
j_call: TRBJ2-7
d_call: NA
cdr3_nt: TGTGCCAGCAGCGTTGGTACAGGACTATCCTACGAGCAGTACTTC
cdr3_aa: CASSVGTGLSYEQYF

clone_size: many
v_call: TRBV7-9
j_call: TRBJ2-7
d_call: TRBD2
cdr3_nt: TGTGCCAGCAGCTCGGGACTAGCGGGCCCTCTCGAGCAGTACTTC
cdr3_aa: CASSSGLAGPLEQYF

clone_size: few
v_call: TRBV9
j_call: TRBJ1-2
d_call: NA
cdr3_nt: TGTGCCAGCAGCGGAAAACAAGTGGGGAGCGGCTACACCTTC
cdr3_aa: CASSGKQVGSGYTF

clone_size: NA
v_call: TRBV12-3/TRBV12-4
j_call: TRBJ2-6
d_call: NA
cdr3_nt: TGTGCCAGCAGTTTCGGACGGTTATCTGGGGCCAACGTCCTGACTTTC
cdr3_aa: CASSFGRLSGANVLTF

clone_size: many
v_call: TRBV7-2
j_call: TRBJ1-4
d_call: TRBD1
cdr3_nt: TGTGCCAGCAGCTTTTCGGGACAGGGGGCGGAAAAACTGTTTTTT
cdr3_aa: CASSFSGQGAEKLFF

clone_size: few
v_call: TRBV10-3
j_call: TRBJ2-7
d_call: NA
cdr3_nt: TGTGCCATCAGCGGGGACGGAGGCCATACCTACGAGCAGTACTTC
cdr3_aa: CAISGDGGHTYEQYF

clone_size: many
v_call: TRBV27
j_call: TRBJ1-1
d_call: NA
cdr3_nt: TGTGCCAGCAGTCAGACGAACAGTGAAGCTTTCTTT
cdr3_aa: CASSQTNSEAFF

clone_size: NA
v_call: TRBV10-3
j_call: TRBJ2-7
d_call: NA
cdr3_nt: TGTGCCACCTTTAGTACGAGCTACGAGCAGTACTTC
cdr3_aa: CATFSTSYEQYF

clone_size: few
v_call: TRBV20-1
j_call: TRBJ1-1
d_call: NA
cdr3_nt: TGCAGTGCTAGAGGCCTTGGGGGAGCTTTCTTT
cdr3_aa: CSARGLGGAFF

clone_size: once
v_call: TRBV4-1
j_call: TRBJ2-3
d_call: TRBD2
cdr3_nt: TGCGCCAGCAGCCAAGACGGGACTAGCGGGGGGTTCACAGATACGCAGTATTTT
cdr3_aa: CASSQDGTSGGFTDTQYF

clone_size: NA
v_call: TRBV12-3/TRBV12-4
j_call: TRBJ2-5
d_call: TRBD1
cdr3_nt: TGTGCCAGCAGGAGGGACAGTCAAGAGACCCCCTACTTC
cdr3_aa: CASRRDSQETPYF

clone_size: few
v_call: TRBV7-9
j_call: TRBJ2-5
d_call: NA
cdr3_nt: TGTGCCAGCAGCTTAGACCGGCGGGGCTTGCAAGAGACCCAGTACTTC
cdr3_aa: CASSLDRRGLQETQYF

clone_size: few
v_call: TRBV7-9
j_call: TRBJ2-3
d_call: NA
cdr3_nt: TGTGCCAGCAGCTTAGCGTATACGGGTCAGGATACGCAGTATTTT
cdr3_aa: CASSLAYTGQDTQYF

clone_size: NA
v_call: TRBV2
j_call: TRBJ2-1
d_call: NA
cdr3_nt: TGTGCCAGCAGTACCTGGGCAACCAGAGCGACAGCACAGCAGTACAATGAGCAGTTCTTC
cdr3_aa: CASSTWATRATAQQYNEQFF

clone_size: few
v_call: TRBV18
j_call: TRBJ1-1
d_call: NA
cdr3_nt: TGTGCCAGCTCACGGGTAGCTCAGGGGCCGGACACTGAAGCTTTCTTT
cdr3_aa: CASSRVAQGPDTEAFF

clone_size: NA
v_call: TRBV12-3/TRBV12-4
j_call: TRBJ2-1
d_call: NA
cdr3_nt: TGTGCCAGCAGTCAATATGCGGGTGAGCAGTTCTTC
cdr3_aa: CASSQYAGEQFF

clone_size: few
v_call: TRBV27
j_call: TRBJ1-5
d_call: NA
cdr3_nt: TGTGCCAGCAGTTTATACCCCTCCCCTCAGCCCCAGCATTTT
cdr3_aa: CASSLYPSPQPQHF

clone_size: NA
v_call: TRBV6-2/TRBV6-3
j_call: TRBJ2-1
d_call: TRBD2
cdr3_nt: TGTGCCGGTAACCCCGGACTAGCGGGAGAAGGTTACAATGAGCAGTTCTTC
cdr3_aa: CAGNPGLAGEGYNEQFF

clone_size: few
v_call: TRBV11-3
j_call: TRBJ1-6
d_call: NA
cdr3_nt: TGTGCCAGCAGCTCTAACAGGATGGTAGATTCACCCCTCCACTTT
cdr3_aa: CASSSNRMVDSPLHF

clone_size: NA
v_call: TRBV25-1
j_call: TRBJ1-5
d_call: TRBD1
cdr3_nt: TGTGCCAGCAGTGCAGGGGGCGCGTGGCAGCCCCAGCATTTT
cdr3_aa: CASSAGGAWQPQHF

clone_size: NA
v_call: TRBV29-1
j_call: TRBJ1-2
d_call: NA
cdr3_nt: TGCAGCGTTGGGGGGTATCCTAACTATGGCTACACCTTC
cdr3_aa: CSVGGYPNYGYTF

clone_size: NA
v_call: TRBV7-6
j_call: TRBJ2-5
d_call: TRBD2
cdr3_nt: TGTGCCAGCAGCTTAGCCCCGGGAGGGGCAGAGACCCAGTACTTC
cdr3_aa: CASSLAPGGAETQYF

clone_size: few
v_call: TRBV20-1
j_call: TRBJ1-5
d_call: NA
cdr3_nt: TGCAGTGCTAGTCCCGACAGTAGCAATCAGCCCCAGCATTTT
cdr3_aa: CSASPDSSNQPQHF

clone_size: NA
v_call: TRBV6-1
j_call: TRBJ2-3
d_call: NA
cdr3_nt: TGTGCCAGCAGTGAAGGCTCCCCCACAGATACGCAGTATTTT
cdr3_aa: CASSEGSPTDTQYF

clone_size: few
v_call: TRBV5-4
j_call: TRBJ2-7
d_call: TRBD2
cdr3_nt: TGTGCCAGCAGGGAAGCGGGAGGCCTCCTCGAGCAGTACTTC
cdr3_aa: CASREAGGLLEQYF

clone_size: NA
v_call: TRBV4-1
j_call: TRBJ2-7
d_call: NA
cdr3_nt: TGCGCCAGCAGCCAAGGAGGAGACCAGCAGTACTTC
cdr3_aa: CASSQGGDQQYF

clone_size: NA
v_call: TRBV11-2
j_call: TRBJ1-6
d_call: NA
cdr3_nt: TGTGCCAGCAGCTTTACCGGGACCGAGAATTCACCCCTCCACTTT
cdr3_aa: CASSFTGTENSPLHF

clone_size: few
v_call: TRBV24-1
j_call: TRBJ2-5
d_call: NA
cdr3_nt: TGTGCCACCAGTGAGGGCCAAGAGACCCAGTACTTC
cdr3_aa: CATSEGQETQYF

clone_size: NA
v_call: TRBV29-1
j_call: TRBJ2-6
d_call: NA
cdr3_nt: TGCAGCGTATTGGACTCCCATAGCCCTGGGGCCAACGTCCTGACTTTC
cdr3_aa: CSVLDSHSPGANVLTF

clone_size: once
v_call: TRBV5-5
j_call: TRBJ2-3
d_call: NA
cdr3_nt: TGTGCCAGCAGCTTGGAAGGGCAGTTTAGCACAGATACGCAGTATTTT
cdr3_aa: CASSLEGQFSTDTQYF

clone_size: NA
v_call: TRBV20-1
j_call: TRBJ2-3
d_call: NA
cdr3_nt: TGCAGTGCTAGAGGGACTAGCACAGATACGCAGTATTTT
cdr3_aa: CSARGTSTDTQYF

clone_size: NA
v_call: TRBV6-1
j_call: TRBJ1-1
d_call: NA
cdr3_nt: TGTGCCAGCAGTGAATGGCAAGTGAACACTGAAGCTTTCTTT
cdr3_aa: CASSEWQVNTEAFF